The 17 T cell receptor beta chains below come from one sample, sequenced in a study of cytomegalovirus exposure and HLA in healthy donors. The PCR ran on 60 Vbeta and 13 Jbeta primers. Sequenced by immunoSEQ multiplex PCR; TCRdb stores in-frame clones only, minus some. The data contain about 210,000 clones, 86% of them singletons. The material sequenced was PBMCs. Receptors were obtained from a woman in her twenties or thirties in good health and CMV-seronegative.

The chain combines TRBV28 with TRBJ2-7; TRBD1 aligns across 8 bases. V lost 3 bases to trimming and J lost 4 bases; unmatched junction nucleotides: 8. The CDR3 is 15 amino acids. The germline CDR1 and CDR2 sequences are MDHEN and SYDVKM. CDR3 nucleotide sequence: TGTGCCAGCAGTTTCGGGACAGGTGCTTCGTACGAGCAGTACTTC. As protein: CASSFGTGASYEQYF. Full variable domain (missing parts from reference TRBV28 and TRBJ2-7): DVKVTQSSRYLVKRTGEKVFLECVQDMDHENMFWYRQDPGLGLRLIYFSYDVKMKEKGDIPEGYSVSREKKERFSLILESASTNQTSMYLCASSFGTGASYEQYFGPGTRLTVT.

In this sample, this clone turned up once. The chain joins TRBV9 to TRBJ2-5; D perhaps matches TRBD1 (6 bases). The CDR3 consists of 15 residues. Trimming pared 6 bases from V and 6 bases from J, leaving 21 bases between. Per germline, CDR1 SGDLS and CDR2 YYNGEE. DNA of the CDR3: TGTGCCAGCACCTTCGGCCCAGGACAGAGGCAGACCCAGTACTTC. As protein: CASTFGPGQRQTQYF.

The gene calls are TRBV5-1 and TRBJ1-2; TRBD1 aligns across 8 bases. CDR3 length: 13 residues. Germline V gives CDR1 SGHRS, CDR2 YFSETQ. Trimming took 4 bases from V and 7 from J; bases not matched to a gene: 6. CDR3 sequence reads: CASSPRTGSGYTF. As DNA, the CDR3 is TGCGCCAGCAGCCCGAGGACAGGGTCTGGCTACACCTTC.

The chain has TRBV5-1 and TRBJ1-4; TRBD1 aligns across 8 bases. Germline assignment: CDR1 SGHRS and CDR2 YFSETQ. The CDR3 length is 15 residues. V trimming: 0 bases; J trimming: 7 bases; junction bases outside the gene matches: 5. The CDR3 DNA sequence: TGCGCCAGCAGCTTGGGGGACAGGAGGAGTGAAAAACTGTTTTTT. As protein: CASSLGDRRSEKLFF.

CDR3 bases: TGTGCCAGCAGTGAGACTAGCGGGTTAAACAATGAGCAGTTCTTC. Its translation is CASSETSGLNNEQFF. The chain uses TRBV9 and TRBJ2-1; 10 positions match TRBD2. Germline V gene lookup returns CDR1 SGDLS and CDR2 YYNGEE. This CDR3 region has 15 residues. J lost 5 bases, V lost 5 bases, and 7 bases had no gene match. Full variable domain (outside the CDR3, taken from reference TRBV9 and TRBJ2-1): DSGVTQTPKHLITATGQRVTLRCSPRSGDLSVYWYQQSLDQGLQFLIQYYNGEERAKGNILERFSAQQFPDLHSELNLSSLELGDSALYFCASSETSGLNNEQFFGPGTRLTVL.

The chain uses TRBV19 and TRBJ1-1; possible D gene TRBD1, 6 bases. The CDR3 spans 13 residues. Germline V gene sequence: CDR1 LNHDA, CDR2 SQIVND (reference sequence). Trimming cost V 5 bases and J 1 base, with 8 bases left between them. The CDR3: CASSSQGNTEAFF. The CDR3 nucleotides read TGTGCCAGTAGTTCACAGGGGAACACTGAAGCTTTCTTT.

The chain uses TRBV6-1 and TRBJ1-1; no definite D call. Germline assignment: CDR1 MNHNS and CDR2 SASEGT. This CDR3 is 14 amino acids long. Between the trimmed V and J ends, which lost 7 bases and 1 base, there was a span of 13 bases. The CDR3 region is CASTYTPGNTEAFF. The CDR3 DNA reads TGTGCCAGCACCTATACCCCCGGGAACACTGAAGCTTTCTTT.

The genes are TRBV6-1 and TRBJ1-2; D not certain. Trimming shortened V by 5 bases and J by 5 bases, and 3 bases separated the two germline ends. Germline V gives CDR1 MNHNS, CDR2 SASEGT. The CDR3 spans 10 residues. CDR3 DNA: TGTGCCAGCAGTCTATATGGCTACACCTTC. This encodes CASSLYGYTF.

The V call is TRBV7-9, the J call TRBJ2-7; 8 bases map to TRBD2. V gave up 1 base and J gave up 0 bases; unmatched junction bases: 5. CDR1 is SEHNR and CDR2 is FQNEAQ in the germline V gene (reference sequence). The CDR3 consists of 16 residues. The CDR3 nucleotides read TGTGCCAGCAGCTTAGTAGCGGGGTTAAGCTCCTACGAGCAGTACTTC. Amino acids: CASSLVAGLSSYEQYF.

CDR3 in amino acids: CASSLARGYSLRASEQYF. CDR3 coding DNA: TGTGCCAGCAGCTTGGCCAGGGGATATTCATTACGAGCATCGGAGCAGTACTTC. This rearrangement joins TRBV5-4 to TRBJ2-7; D is possibly TRBD1 (6 bases). The CDR3 consists of 18 residues. Germline V gene lookup returns CDR1 SGHNT and CDR2 YYREEE (reference sequence). The V and J ends lost 0 bases and 7 bases respectively, with 26 bases between them.

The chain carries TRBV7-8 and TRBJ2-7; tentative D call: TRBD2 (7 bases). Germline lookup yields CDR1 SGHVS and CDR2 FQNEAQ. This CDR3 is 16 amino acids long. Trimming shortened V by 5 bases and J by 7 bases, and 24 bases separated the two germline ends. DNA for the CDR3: TGTGCCAGCAGCCCCACAAACCGGGGGGCCTTTTGGGAGCAGTACTTC. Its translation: CASSPTNRGAFWEQYF.

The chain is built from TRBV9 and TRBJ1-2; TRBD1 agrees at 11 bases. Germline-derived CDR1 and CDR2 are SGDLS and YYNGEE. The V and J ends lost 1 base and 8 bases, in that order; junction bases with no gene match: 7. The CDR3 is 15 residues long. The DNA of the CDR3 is TGTGCCAGCAGCGTATTGCGGGACAGGGGGGACGGCTACACCTTC. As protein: CASSVLRDRGDGYTF.

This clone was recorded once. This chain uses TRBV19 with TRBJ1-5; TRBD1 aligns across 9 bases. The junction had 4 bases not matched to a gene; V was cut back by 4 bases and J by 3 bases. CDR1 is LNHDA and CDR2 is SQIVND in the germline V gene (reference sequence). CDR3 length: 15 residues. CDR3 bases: TGTGCCAGTAGTACGGGACAGGGTACCAATCAGCCCCAGCATTTT. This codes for CASSTGQGTNQPQHF. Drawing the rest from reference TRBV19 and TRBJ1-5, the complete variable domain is DGGITQSPKYLFRKEGQNVTLSCEQNLNHDAMYWYRQDPGQGLRLIYYSQIVNDFQKGDIAEGYSVSREKKESFPLTVTSAQKNPTAFYLCASSTGQGTNQPQHFGDGTRLSIL.

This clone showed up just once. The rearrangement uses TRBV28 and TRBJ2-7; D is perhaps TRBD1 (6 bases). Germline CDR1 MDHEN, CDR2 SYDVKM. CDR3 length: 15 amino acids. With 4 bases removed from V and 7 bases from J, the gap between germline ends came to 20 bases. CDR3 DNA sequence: TGTGCCAGCAGTTCAGGACAGATAAGTCTTGTAGAGCAGTACTTC. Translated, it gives CASSSGQISLVEQYF.

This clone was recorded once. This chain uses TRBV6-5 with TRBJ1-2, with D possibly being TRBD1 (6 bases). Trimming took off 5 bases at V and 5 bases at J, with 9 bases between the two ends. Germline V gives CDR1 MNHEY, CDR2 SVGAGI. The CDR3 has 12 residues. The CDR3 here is CASSEQGYGYTF. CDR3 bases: TGTGCCAGCAGTGAACAGGGATATGGCTACACCTTC.

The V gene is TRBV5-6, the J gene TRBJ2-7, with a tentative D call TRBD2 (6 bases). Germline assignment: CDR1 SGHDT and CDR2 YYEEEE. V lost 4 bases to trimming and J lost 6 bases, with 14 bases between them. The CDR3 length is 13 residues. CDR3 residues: CASSTGTVLEQYF. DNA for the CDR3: TGTGCCAGCAGCACCGGGACTGTCCTCGAGCAGTACTTC.

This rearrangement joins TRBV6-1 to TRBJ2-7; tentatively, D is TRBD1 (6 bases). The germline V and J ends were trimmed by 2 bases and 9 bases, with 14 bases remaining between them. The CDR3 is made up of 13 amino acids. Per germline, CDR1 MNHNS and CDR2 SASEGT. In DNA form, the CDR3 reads TGTGCCAGCAGTGAACACAGGGAAGTGAGGCAGTACTTC. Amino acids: CASSEHREVRQYF.